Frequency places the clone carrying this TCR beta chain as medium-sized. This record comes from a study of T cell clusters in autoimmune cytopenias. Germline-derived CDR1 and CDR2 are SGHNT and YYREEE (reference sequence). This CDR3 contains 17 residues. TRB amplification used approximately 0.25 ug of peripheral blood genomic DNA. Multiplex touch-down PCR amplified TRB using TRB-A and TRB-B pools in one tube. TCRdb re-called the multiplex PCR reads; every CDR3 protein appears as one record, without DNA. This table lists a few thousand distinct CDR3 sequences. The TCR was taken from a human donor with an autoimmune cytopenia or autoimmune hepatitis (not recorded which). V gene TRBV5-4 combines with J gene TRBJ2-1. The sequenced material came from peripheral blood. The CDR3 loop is CASSLVQAAIPYNEQFF. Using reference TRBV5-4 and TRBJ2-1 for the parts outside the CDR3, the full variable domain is ETGVTQSPTHLIKTRGQQVTLRCSSQSGHNTVSWYQQALGQGPQFIFQYYREEENGRGNFPPRFSGLQFPNYSSELNVNALELDDSALYLCASSLVQAAIPYNEQFFGPGTRLTVL.